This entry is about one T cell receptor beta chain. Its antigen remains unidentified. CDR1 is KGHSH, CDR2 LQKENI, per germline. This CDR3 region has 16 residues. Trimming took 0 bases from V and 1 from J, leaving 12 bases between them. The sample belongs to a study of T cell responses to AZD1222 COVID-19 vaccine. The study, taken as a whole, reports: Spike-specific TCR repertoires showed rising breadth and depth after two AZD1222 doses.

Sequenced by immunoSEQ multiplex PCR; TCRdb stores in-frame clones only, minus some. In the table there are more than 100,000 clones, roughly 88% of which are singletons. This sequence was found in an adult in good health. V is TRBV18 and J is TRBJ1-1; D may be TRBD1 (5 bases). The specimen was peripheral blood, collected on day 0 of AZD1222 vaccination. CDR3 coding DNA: TGTGCCAGCTCACCACCCGGGGCGTCAGCGAACACTGAAGCTTTCTTT. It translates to CASSPPGASANTEAFF.